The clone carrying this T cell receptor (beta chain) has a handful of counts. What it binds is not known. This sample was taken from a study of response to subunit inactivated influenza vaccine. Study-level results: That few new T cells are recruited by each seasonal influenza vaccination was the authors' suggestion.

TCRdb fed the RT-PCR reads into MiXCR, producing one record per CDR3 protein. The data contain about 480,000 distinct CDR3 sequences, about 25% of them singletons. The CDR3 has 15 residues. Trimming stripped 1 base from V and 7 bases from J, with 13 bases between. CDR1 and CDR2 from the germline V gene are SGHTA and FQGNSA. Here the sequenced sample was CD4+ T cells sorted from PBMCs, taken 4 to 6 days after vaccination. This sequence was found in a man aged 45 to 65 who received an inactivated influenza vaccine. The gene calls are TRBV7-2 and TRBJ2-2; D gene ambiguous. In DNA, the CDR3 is TGTGCCAGCAGCTTAGACATCAGGTCTGGCGGGGAGCTGTTTTTT. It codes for CASSLDIRSGGELFF.